The sequence of this T cell receptor (beta chain) was determined in a study of blood T cell repertoires in COVID-19. Data came from immunoSEQ multiplex PCR; TCRdb stores just in-frame clones and leaves some out. The sample includes 95,000 to 120,000 clones, around 89% of them seen just once. This CDR3 contains 13 residues. With 6 bases removed from V and 6 bases from J, the gap between germline ends came to 12 bases. Per germline, CDR1 MDHEN and CDR2 SYDVKM. The sample comprised peripheral blood. The J gene is TRBJ1-5, the V gene TRBV28, with unresolved D. The origin of this receptor is a woman in her 50s with acute or convalescent COVID-19. The CDR3 nucleotides are TGTGCCAGCAGCAAACCTGGGCGTCAGCCCCAGCATTTT. It encodes CASSKPGRQPQHF.